The 24 T cell receptor beta chains presented below share a single source sample, sequenced in a study of tumor-infiltrating lymphocytes in primary liver carcinoma. Extraction of RNA together with DNA used roughly 18-32 mg of unsorted bulk tissue. Total RNA amounting to 500 ng was the source from which TCR beta cDNA was made with a constant-region primer. Three nested multiplex PCR rounds of slightly modified ARM-PCR generated TCR beta libraries. Rounds one and two of PCR, each of about 10 cycles, were primed with TRBV1-TRBV30 forward primers and a C-beta reverse primer. TCRdb fed the multiplex PCR reads into MiXCR, producing one record per CDR3 protein. This sample has approximately 100,000 distinct CDR3 sequences, with about 70% found just once. Material for sequencing was liver tumor tissue from sampling region 2. Subset described: tumor region T2, inferior pole. Every receptor here comes from a woman aged 55 to 70 with primary liver carcinoma and hepatitis B virus infection.

Points on this clonotype: This may be a read error, as it is one base from a much larger clone. Lacking the conserved final phenylalanine or tryptophan, this CDR3 likely reflects a read error. The CDR3, as DNA: TGTGCCAGCAGCTTGGTACTAGCCCACAATGAGCAGTTCCTC. Translated, it gives CASSLVLAHNEQFL. The chain carries TRBV5-4 and TRBJ2-1; the D gene is possibly TRBD2 (6 bases). Germline V gives CDR1 SGHNT, CDR2 YYREEE (reference sequence). The CDR3 has 14 amino acids. V shed 0 bases and J shed 5 bases, with 9 bases lying between them.

This clonotype was recorded a few times. One end of the junction fails to match germline, which may point to a read error. V is TRBV28 and J is TRBJ2-3, with a weak D call TRBD1 (5 bases). CDR1 is MDHEN and CDR2 is SYDVKM in the germline V gene. This CDR3 contains 14 residues. The DNA for the CDR3 is TGCGCCAGCAGCTTGGCAGGGAGCACAGATACGCAGTATTTT. This sequence encodes CASSLAGSTDTQYF.

This clonotype was seen at least ten times. CDR3 residues: CASSVPGRGTDTQYF. The CDR3 coding sequence is TGTGCCAGCAGCGTACCGGGCCGCGGCACAGATACGCAGTATTTT. This sequence joins TRBV28 and TRBJ2-3; D remains ambiguous. The V gene's germline CDR1 is MDHEN and CDR2 SYDVKM. The CDR3 consists of 15 residues. The V gene lost 6 bases and the J gene lost 1 base, with 14 bases spanning the gap.

This clonotype came up many times. The chain combines TRBV30 with TRBJ1-2; 7 nucleotides align to TRBD1. The ends lost 4 bases at V and 8 bases at J; junction bases unmatched: 10. CDR1 and CDR2 from the germline V gene are GTSNPN and SVGIG (reference sequence). The CDR3 runs to 13 residues. The CDR3 DNA is TGTGCCTGGAAGGGAGGGGGCGTAGGCGGCTACACCTTC. It encodes CAWKGGGVGGYTF.

This clonotype occurred a few times. This may arise from a read error, as a much more abundant clone is one base away. CDR3 coding DNA: TGTACCAGCAGTCCCGGGACAGGGGGCGCCTTTTCTGGGGCCAACGTCCTGACTTTC. This encodes CTSSPGTGGAFSGANVLTF. V is TRBV12-3 or TRBV12-4 and J is TRBJ2-6; 12 bases match TRBD1. The CDR3 is 19 amino acids.

This clonotype occurred many times. The chain links TRBV28 to TRBJ2-5; D is perhaps TRBD2 (5 bases). This CDR3 spans 13 amino acids. CDR1 and CDR2 (germline): MDHEN, SYDVKM. The V and J ends lost 6 bases and 5 bases respectively, with 13 bases between them. DNA of the CDR3: TGTGCCAGCAGGGGTGCGGGTAGGGAGACCCAGTACTTC. It yields the protein CASRGAGRETQYF.

J is TRBJ2-1 and V is TRBV28; D remains unclear. Trimming removed 9 bases from V and 10 bases from J, with 25 bases in between. CDR1 is MDHEN and CDR2 is SYDVKM in the germline V gene. CDR3 length: 15 amino acids. The CDR3 DNA reads as TGTGCCAGGAGTCCGGCGGCGACCTCCCTGGGGGAGCAGTTCTTC. This sequence encodes CARSPAATSLGEQFF.

This rearrangement joins TRBV11-2 to TRBJ2-5; 8 nucleotides align to TRBD2. Per germline, CDR1 SGHAT and CDR2 FQNNGV. The V segment lost 1 base and the J segment 7 bases; nucleotides outside the gene matches: 14. CDR3 size: 17 residues. Here the CDR3 reads CASSLVHSGRTEGTQYF. In nucleotides, the CDR3 is TGTGCCAGCAGCTTAGTTCACAGCGGGAGAACCGAGGGGACCCAGTACTTC.

CDR3 loop: CASQGLEGGSPSYNEQFF. CDR3 in DNA: TGTGCCAGCCAGGGACTAGAGGGAGGTTCCCCTTCCTACAATGAGCAGTTCTTC. The chain has TRBV28 and TRBJ2-1, with 8 bases fitting TRBD2. Germline-derived CDR1 and CDR2 are MDHEN and SYDVKM. The CDR3 is 18 residues long. The trim removed 8 bases at V and 1 base at J, leaving 16 bases unmatched.

In this sample, this clonotype turned up many times. J is TRBJ2-7 and V is TRBV6-6; perhaps TRBD2 as D (6 bases). The V end lost 0 bases, the J end lost 6 bases, and 15 bases lay between the germline ends. This CDR3 spans 15 amino acids. The V gene's germline CDR1 is MNHNY and CDR2 SVGAGI (reference sequence). CDR3 DNA sequence: TGTGCCAGCAGTTACTCAGTCGGGGGTTCGGGCGAGCAGTACTTC. This codes for CASSYSVGGSGEQYF.

The chain uses TRBV28 and TRBJ2-7; TRBD2 matches at 7 bases. The CDR3 is 13 amino acids. Germline V gene data show CDR1 as MDHEN and CDR2 as SYDVKM. The trim removed 5 bases at V and 3 bases at J, leaving 4 bases unmatched. CDR3 DNA: TGTGCCAGCAGTCGCTCGGGAGGCTACGAGCAGTACTTC. It yields the protein CASSRSGGYEQYF.

This clonotype was observed once. One end of the junction fails to match germline, which may point to a read error. The CDR3 region is CDSSLRIGGEETQYF. The CDR3, as DNA: TGTGACAGCAGCTTGCGGATAGGGGGGGAAGAGACCCAGTACTTC. This sequence joins TRBV5-4 and TRBJ2-5; tentative D call: TRBD2 (7 bases). Germline CDR1 is SGHNT and CDR2 is YYREEE (reference sequence). The CDR3 has 15 residues. Full variable domain (outside the CDR3, taken from reference TRBV5-4 and TRBJ2-5): ETGVTQSPTHLIKTRGQQVTLRCSSQSGHNTVSWYQQALGQGPQFIFQYYREEENGRGNFPPRFSGLQFPNYSSELNVNALELDDSALYLCDSSLRIGGEETQYFGPGTRLLVL.

The chain links TRBV29-1 to TRBJ2-1, with TRBD2 identical over 8 bases. The germline V gene encodes CDR1 SQVTM and CDR2 ANQGSEA. CDR3 length: 17 amino acids. V was clipped by 6 bases and J by 12 bases; unmatched bases: 25. The CDR3 loop is CSVHPVSGTSLKSAQFF. CDR3 nucleotide sequence: TGCAGCGTCCACCCTGTTAGCGGGACGTCCCTAAAGAGTGCGCAGTTCTTC.

There are many counts of this clonotype. One end of the junction does not line up with germline, which may come from a read error. The chain joins TRBV6-2 or TRBV6-3 to TRBJ1-1; D gene unclear. Germline assignment: CDR1 MNHEY and CDR2 SVGEGT. CDR3 length: 13 residues. The CDR3 region has the DNA TGTGCCAGCAGCAACCCGGGCCGAACTGGAGCTTTCTTT. Translating it yields CASSNPGRTGAFF.

In the case of this clonotype: A junction end diverges from the germline sequence, so it may reflect a read error. J is TRBJ1-1 and V is TRBV6-2 or TRBV6-3; D is undetermined. Germline CDR1 reads MNHEY; CDR2 reads SVGEGT. The CDR3 runs 15 residues. The CDR3 spells CASSCRGFEACWVFF. The CDR3 DNA follows: TGTGCCAGTAGTTGTCGAGGATTCGAGGCATGCTGGGTTTTCTTT.

This clonotype was found many times. The rearrangement joins TRBV7-8 to TRBJ1-2, with TRBD1 as a possible D gene (5 bases). The ends were cut back, 4 bases at V and 3 bases at J, with 9 bases in the middle. The CDR3 is made up of 13 amino acids. CDR1 SGHVS and CDR2 FQNEAQ come from the germline V gene. CDR3 in DNA: TGTGCCAGCAGCTCGCAGGGAGACTATGGCTACACCTTC. Translation gives CASSSQGDYGYTF. The full variable domain, completed using reference TRBV7-8 and TRBJ1-2, is GAGVSQSPRYKVAKRGQDVALRCDPISGHVSLFWYQQALGQGPEFLTYFQNEAQLDKSGLPSDRFFAERPEGSVSTLKIQRTQQEDSAVYLCASSSQGDYGYTFGSGTRLTVV.

The V gene is TRBV6-6, the J gene TRBJ2-6, with D possibly being TRBD1 (5 bases). This CDR3 has 15 residues. The V end was cut by 6 bases, the J end by 9 bases, with 18 bases between. Germline V gives CDR1 MNHNY, CDR2 SVGAGI (reference sequence). This CDR3 reads CASSMQGAWVNVLTF. For the CDR3, the DNA is TGTGCCAGCAGCATGCAGGGTGCCTGGGTCAACGTCCTGACTTTC.

Note on this clonotype: The CDR3 end shows no conserved phenylalanine or tryptophan, and so a read error is likely. The chain combines TRBV11-2 with TRBJ2-3, with TRBD2 identical over 7 bases. CDR1 and CDR2 from the germline V gene are SGHAT and FQNNGV. The ends lost 2 bases at V and 4 bases at J; junction bases unmatched: 12. The CDR3 is 17 residues long. The CDR3 nucleotides read TGTGCCAGCAGCTTAAGGGGACTAATGTACACGTCAGATACGCAGTATCTT. Translating gives CASSLRGLMYTSDTQYL.

CDR3 DNA: TGTGCCAGCAGCCAAGTACCAGGGGGACTCCGGGGGGAGACCCAGTACTTC. It is translated as CASSQVPGGLRGETQYF. The V gene is TRBV14, the J gene TRBJ2-5; D is perhaps TRBD1 (7 bases). The V gene lost 1 base and the J gene lost 5 bases, with 20 bases spanning the gap. Germline lookup yields CDR1 SGHDN and CDR2 FVKESK. The CDR3 loop spans 17 amino acids. The variable domain in full, with the rest retrieved from reference TRBV14 and TRBJ2-5, is EAGVTQFPSHSVIEKGQTVTLRCDPISGHDNLYWYRRVMGKEIKFLLHFVKESKQDESGMPNNRFLAERTGGTYSTLKVQPAELEDSGVYFCASSQVPGGLRGETQYFGPGTRLLVL.

This clonotype was observed at least ten times. The chain combines TRBV29-1 with TRBJ2-1; TRBD2 matches 15 bases. This CDR3 comprises 21 residues. Germline CDR1 SQVTM, CDR2 ANQGSEA. Trimming took 5 bases from V and 0 from J; bases not matched to a gene: 17. Here the CDR3 reads CSVLGFPGTSGRTSSYNEQFF. CDR3 DNA: TGCAGCGTTCTAGGGTTCCCCGGGACTAGCGGGAGGACAAGCTCCTACAATGAGCAGTTCTTC.

As regards this clonotype: The CDR3 does not close with the conserved phenylalanine or tryptophan, likely indicating a read error. The CDR3: CASNPQRGEAFY. CDR3 sequence (DNA): TGTGCCAGTAACCCGCAGAGGGGAGAAGCTTTCTAT. This sequence joins TRBV19 and TRBJ1-1, with D tentatively TRBD1 (5 bases). The V end lost 7 bases, the J end lost 8 bases, and 14 bases lay between the germline ends. The germline V gene has CDR1 LNHDA and CDR2 SQIVND (reference sequence). This CDR3 region has 12 residues.

Concerning this clonotype itself: Germline and junction disagree at one end, which may indicate a read error. The V and J genes are TRBV6-1 and TRBJ2-6; TRBD2 aligns across 16 bases. CDR1 is MNHNS and CDR2 is SASEGT in the germline V gene. CDR3 length: 15 amino acids. CDR3 sequence (DNA): TGTGCCTGCAGTGGGACTAGCGGGGGGGCCAACGTCCCGACTTTC. Translated: CACSGTSGGANVPTF.

Notes on this clonotype: A clone one base away is much larger, so this may be a read error. The chain recombines TRBV30 with TRBJ2-1, with unresolved D. From germline, CDR1 is GTSNPN and CDR2 SVGIG (reference sequence). The CDR3 length is 11 residues. CDR3 sequence reads: CVRSQENEQFF. CDR3 in DNA: TGTGTAAGAAGTCAGGAAAATGAGCAGTTCTTC.

To note about this clonotype: One end of the junction does not line up with germline, which may come from a read error. The chain is built from TRBV6-4 and TRBJ2-3, with 13 nucleotides matching TRBD2. The length of the CDR3 is 15 residues. CDR1 and CDR2 (germline): MRHNA, SNTAGT. The CDR3 sequence: CASSGGTSGTDSQYF. Written as DNA, the CDR3 is TGTGCCAGCAGTGGCGGGACTAGCGGGACAGATTCGCAGTATTTT.